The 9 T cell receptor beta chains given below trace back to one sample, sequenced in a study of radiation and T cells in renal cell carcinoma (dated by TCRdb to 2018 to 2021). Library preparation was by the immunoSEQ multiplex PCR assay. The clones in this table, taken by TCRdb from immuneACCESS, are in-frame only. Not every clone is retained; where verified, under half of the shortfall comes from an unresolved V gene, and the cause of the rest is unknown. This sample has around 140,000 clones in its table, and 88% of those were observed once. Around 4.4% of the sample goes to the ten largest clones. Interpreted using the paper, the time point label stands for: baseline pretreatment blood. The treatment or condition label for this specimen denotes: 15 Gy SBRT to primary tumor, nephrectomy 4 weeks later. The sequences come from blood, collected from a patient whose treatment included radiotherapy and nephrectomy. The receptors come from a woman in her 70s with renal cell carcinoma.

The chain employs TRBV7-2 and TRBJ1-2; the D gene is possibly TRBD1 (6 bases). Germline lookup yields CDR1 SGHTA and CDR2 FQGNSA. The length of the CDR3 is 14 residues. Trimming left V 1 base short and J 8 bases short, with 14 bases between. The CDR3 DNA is TGTGCCAGCAGCTTAGGGTGGCAGGGGCCAGGCTACACCTTC. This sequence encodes CASSLGWQGPGYTF.

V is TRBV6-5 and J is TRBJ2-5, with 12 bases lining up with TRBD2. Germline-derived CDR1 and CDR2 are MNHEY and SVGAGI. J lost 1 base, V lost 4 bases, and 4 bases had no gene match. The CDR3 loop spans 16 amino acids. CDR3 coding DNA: TGTGCCAGCAGTTCCCGACTAGCGGGGGTCCAAGAGACCCAGTACTTC. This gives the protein CASSSRLAGVQETQYF.

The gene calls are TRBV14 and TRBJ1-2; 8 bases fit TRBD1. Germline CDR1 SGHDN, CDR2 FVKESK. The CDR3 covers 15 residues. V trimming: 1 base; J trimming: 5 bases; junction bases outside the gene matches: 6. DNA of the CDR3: TGTGCCAGCAGCCAAGGGACAGGGATACAGTATGGCTACACCTTC. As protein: CASSQGTGIQYGYTF.

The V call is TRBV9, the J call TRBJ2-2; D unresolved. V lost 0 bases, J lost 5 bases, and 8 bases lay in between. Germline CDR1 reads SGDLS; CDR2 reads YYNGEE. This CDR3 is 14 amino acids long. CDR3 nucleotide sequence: TGTGCCAGCAGCGTAGAAGGAAGAACCGGGGAGCTGTTTTTT. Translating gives CASSVEGRTGELFF. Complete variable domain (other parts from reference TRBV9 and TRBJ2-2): DSGVTQTPKHLITATGQRVTLRCSPRSGDLSVYWYQQSLDQGLQFLIQYYNGEERAKGNILERFSAQQFPDLHSELNLSSLELGDSALYFCASSVEGRTGELFFGEGSRLTVL.

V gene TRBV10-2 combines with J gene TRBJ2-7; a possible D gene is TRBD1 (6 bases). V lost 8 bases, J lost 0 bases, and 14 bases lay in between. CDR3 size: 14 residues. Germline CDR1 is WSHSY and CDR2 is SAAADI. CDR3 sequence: CASSTGFSSYEQYF. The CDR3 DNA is TGCGCCAGCTCCACAGGGTTCAGCTCCTACGAGCAGTACTTC.

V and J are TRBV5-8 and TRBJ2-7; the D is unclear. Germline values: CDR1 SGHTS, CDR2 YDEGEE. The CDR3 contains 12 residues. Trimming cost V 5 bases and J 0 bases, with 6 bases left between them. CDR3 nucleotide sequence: TGTGCCAGCAGTCTTAGCTCCTACGAGCAGTACTTC. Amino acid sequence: CASSLSSYEQYF.

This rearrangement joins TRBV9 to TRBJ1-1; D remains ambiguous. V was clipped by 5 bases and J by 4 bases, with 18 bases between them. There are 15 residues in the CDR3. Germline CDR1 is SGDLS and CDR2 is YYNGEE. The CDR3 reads CASSPAKGAVTEAFF. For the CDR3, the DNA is TGTGCCAGCAGTCCGGCAAAAGGAGCAGTCACTGAAGCTTTCTTT.

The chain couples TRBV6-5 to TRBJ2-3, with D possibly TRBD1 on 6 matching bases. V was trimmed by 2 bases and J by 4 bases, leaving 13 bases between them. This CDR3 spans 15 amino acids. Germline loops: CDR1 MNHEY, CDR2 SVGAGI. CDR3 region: CASSYAGVFSDTQYF. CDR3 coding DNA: TGTGCCAGCAGTTACGCAGGGGTGTTCTCAGATACGCAGTATTTT.

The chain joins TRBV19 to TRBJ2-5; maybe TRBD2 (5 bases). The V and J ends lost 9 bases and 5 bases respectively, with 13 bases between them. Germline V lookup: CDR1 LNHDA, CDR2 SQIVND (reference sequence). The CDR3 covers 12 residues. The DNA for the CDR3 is TGTGCCAGCGGATGGCGAGGGGAGACCCAGTACTTC. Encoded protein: CASGWRGETQYF.